The rows below give T cell receptor beta chains drawn from one sample of a study of shared clonotypes between healthy human individuals. Only in-frame clones appear in the TCRdb table, and some are missing; sequencing was by immunoSEQ multiplex PCR. The sample has some 1,900,000 clones; about 95% are singletons. Sequencing used naive CD8+ T cells sorted from blood. These receptors all stem from a man aged 18 to 29 in good health. Both conserved end residues are part of each CDR3. Fields, in order: V gene, D gene, clone size, J gene, CDR3 protein, CDR3 DNA. The D gene is left open where the match is weak. Clone size appears in some rows only: once, few, many, or a class for an expanded clone.

TRBV5-8,.,.,TRBJ1-2,CASAEGLNYGYTF,TGTGCCAGCGCTGAGGGCTTGAACTATGGCTACACCTTC
TRBV7-9,TRBD2,.,TRBJ2-1,CASRAPAGGKNEQFF,TGTGCCAGCAGAGCCCCGGCGGGGGGGAAGAATGAGCAGTTCTTC
TRBV5-1,TRBD1,.,TRBJ2-3,CASSASGQGARDTQYF,TGCGCCAGCAGCGCGTCCGGACAGGGGGCGAGAGATACGCAGTATTTT
TRBV7-6,TRBD2,.,TRBJ2-7,CASSLEVAGAILHF,TGTGCCAGCAGCTTAGAAGTAGCGGGTGCCATTCTACACTTC
TRBV5-6,TRBD2,.,TRBJ2-7,CASSLALRTSGSYEQYF,TGTGCCAGCAGCTTGGCGCTGAGGACTAGCGGGAGCTACGAGCAGTACTTC
TRBV30,.,.,TRBJ2-7,CAWSYRETYEQYF,TGTGCCTGGAGCTACAGGGAAACCTACGAGCAGTACTTC
TRBV6-6,TRBD2,.,TRBJ2-3,CASSETSGGDQYF,TGTGCCAGCAGTGAGACTAGCGGGGGGGACCAGTATTTT
TRBV5-1,.,.,TRBJ2-7,CASSLDYSYEQYF,TGCGCCAGCAGCTTGGATTACAGCTACGAGCAGTACTTC
TRBV11-2,TRBD1,.,TRBJ1-5,CASSSGGWPQHF,TGTGCCAGCAGCTCAGGGGGGTGGCCCCAGCATTTT
TRBV4-3,TRBD2,.,TRBJ2-3,CASSQSGATDTQYF,TGCGCCAGCAGCCAGAGCGGGGCCACAGATACGCAGTATTTT
TRBV4-3,.,few,TRBJ2-2,CASSQGQNTGELFF,TGCGCCAGCAGCCAAGGACAGAACACCGGGGAGCTGTTTTTT
TRBV4-3,.,.,TRBJ2-2,CASSQLPGTRDTGELFF,TGCGCCAGCAGCCAGCTCCCCGGGACTCGGGACACCGGGGAGCTGTTTTTT
TRBV30,TRBD1,few,TRBJ1-6,CAWNEQGYNSPLHF,TGTGCCTGGAACGAACAGGGGTATAATTCACCCCTCCACTTT
TRBV7-9,.,.,TRBJ2-2,CASSQMGSGELFF,TGTGCCAGCAGCCAAATGGGGTCCGGGGAGCTGTTTTTT
TRBV5-5,TRBD1,.,TRBJ2-3,CASSLEQGFDLGQYF,TGTGCCAGCAGCTTGGAACAGGGGTTCGATTTGGGCCAGTATTTT
TRBV28,TRBD1,.,TRBJ1-6,CASSLIRTGYNSPLHF,TGTGCCAGCAGTTTGATTAGGACAGGTTATAATTCACCCCTCCACTTT
TRBV5-6,.,.,TRBJ2-3,CASMGNTDTQYF,TGTGCCAGCATGGGAAACACAGATACGCAGTATTTT
TRBV6-1,TRBD1,.,TRBJ1-6,CAISESGQSIYNSPLHF,TGTGCCATCAGTGAGTCGGGACAGAGCATATATAATTCACCCCTCCACTTT
TRBV5-6,.,.,TRBJ1-1,CASSLLAVNTEAFF,TGTGCCAGCAGTCTCCTGGCAGTGAACACTGAAGCTTTCTTT
TRBV28,.,.,TRBJ1-6,CASDSEAFFSPLHF,TGTGCCAGCGACAGCGAGGCTTTCTTCTCACCCCTCCACTTT
TRBV29-1,.,once,TRBJ2-6,CSVEDPERTLSGANVLTF,TGCAGCGTTGAAGATCCAGAACGGACACTCTCTGGGGCCAACGTCCTGACTTTC
TRBV27,.,.,TRBJ2-7,CASSLTDRYEQYF,TGTGCCAGCAGTTTGACGGACCGCTACGAGCAGTACTTC
TRBV4-1,TRBD2,.,TRBJ2-2,CASSQELAGGRGTGELFF,TGCGCCAGCAGCCAAGAACTAGCGGGAGGGCGGGGCACCGGGGAGCTGTTTTTT
TRBV30,.,.,TRBJ1-5,CAWSEGIASNQPQHF,TGTGCCTGGAGTGAGGGCATAGCAAGTAATCAGCCCCAGCATTTT
TRBV6-6,.,.,TRBJ2-7,CASSQTSAYEQYF,TGTGCCAGCAGTCAAACTAGTGCCTACGAGCAGTACTTC
TRBV5-6,.,.,TRBJ2-3,CASSDRPDTQYF,TGTGCCAGCAGCGACAGGCCAGATACGCAGTATTTT